The 18 T cell receptor beta chains reported below all come from one sample, sequenced in a study of T cells after yellow fever vaccination. TCRdb reanalysed the 5' RACE reads using MiXCR and keeps one entry per CDR3 protein. The data show about 320,000 distinct CDR3 sequences, around 6.8% seen once. The sample was PBMCs, taken more than 35 days after the first yellow fever vaccination. The source of these receptors is a man between 18 and 35 years old who received the YFV17D yellow fever vaccine.

This clonotype was detected ten times or more. CDR3 sequence: CASTLGTGGDEQFF. The CDR3 DNA sequence: TGTGCCAGCACCCTCGGGACAGGGGGCGATGAGCAGTTCTTC. The chain links TRBV6-1 to TRBJ2-1; 12 nucleotides line up with TRBD1. Germline CDR1 is MNHNS and CDR2 is SASEGT. The CDR3 has 14 residues. V lost 7 bases and J lost 8; bases outside the gene matches: 6.

This clonotype was counted a few times. This chain joins TRBV14 and TRBJ2-7; possible D gene TRBD2, 6 bases. CDR1 is SGHDN and CDR2 is FVKESK in the germline V gene. The germline V and J ends were trimmed by 0 bases and 5 bases, with 14 bases remaining between them. This CDR3 region has 15 residues. The CDR3 reads CASSQDPGVLHEQYF. Here the CDR3 DNA reads TGTGCCAGCAGCCAAGATCCGGGAGTGCTACACGAGCAGTACTTC. The full variable domain, its missing parts supplied by reference TRBV14 and TRBJ2-7, is EAGVTQFPSHSVIEKGQTVTLRCDPISGHDNLYWYRRVMGKEIKFLLHFVKESKQDESGMPNNRFLAERTGGTYSTLKVQPAELEDSGVYFCASSQDPGVLHEQYFGPGTRLTVT.

This clonotype was recorded many times. V is TRBV3-1 and J is TRBJ2-1; no firm D call. Germline CDR1 LGHDT, CDR2 YNNKEL (reference sequence). This CDR3 contains 13 residues. V was trimmed by 4 bases and J by 2 bases, leaving 6 bases between them. The CDR3 is CASSPRPYNEQFF. The CDR3, as DNA: TGTGCCAGCAGCCCCCGCCCCTACAATGAGCAGTTCTTC.

The chain joins TRBV5-1 to TRBJ1-1, with a weak D call TRBD1 (5 bases). V was shortened by 2 bases and J by 6 bases, with 17 bases between the two germline ends. This CDR3 has 15 residues. CDR1 and CDR2 from the germline V gene are SGHRS and YFSETQ. This CDR3 reads CASSFQGRAGAEAFF. The CDR3 DNA reads TGCGCCAGCAGCTTCCAGGGACGGGCGGGCGCTGAAGCTTTCTTT.

The chain links TRBV7-9 to TRBJ1-5, with no clear D. Trimming removed 3 bases at V and 5 bases at J, with 20 bases between. This CDR3 contains 17 residues. The germline CDR1 and CDR2 sequences are SEHNR and FQNEAQ (reference sequence). The DNA of the CDR3 is TGTGCCAGCAGCTTGATTCGGGATGGGATTTGGGATCAGCCCCAGCATTTT. This sequence encodes CASSLIRDGIWDQPQHF.

The rearrangement links TRBV10-3 to TRBJ2-4; D possibly corresponds to TRBD1 (5 bases). Trimming took 11 bases from V and 0 from J, leaving 14 bases between them. The CDR3 covers 14 residues. Germline V gene sequence: CDR1 ENHRY, CDR2 SYGVKD. CDR3 DNA: TGTGCCGTCCCAGGGCTCCTAGCCAAAAACATTCAGTACTTC. It is translated as CAVPGLLAKNIQYF.

This sequence joins TRBV9 and TRBJ1-4; 7 bases line up with TRBD1. Germline values: CDR1 SGDLS, CDR2 YYNGEE. The V gene end was trimmed by 2 bases and the J gene end by 6 bases; junction bases not matched to a gene: 10. The CDR3 extends over 16 amino acids. The DNA for the CDR3 is TGTGCCAGCAGCGTGGCAGGGGGTCTACTCTATGAAAAACTGTTTTTT. Residues: CASSVAGGLLYEKLFF.

This clonotype was counted at least ten times. The chain links TRBV29-1 to TRBJ1-5, with D perhaps TRBD1 (6 bases). This CDR3 comprises 12 residues. The V gene's germline CDR1 is SQVTM and CDR2 ANQGSEA. With 7 bases removed from V and 5 bases from J, the gap between germline ends came to 12 bases. The chain's CDR3 is CSAQEGDQPQHF. CDR3 in DNA: TGCAGCGCACAGGAGGGGGATCAGCCCCAGCATTTT.

This rearrangement joins TRBV28 to TRBJ2-5, with 9 nucleotides matching TRBD1. This CDR3 is built from 20 residues. The germline V gene has CDR1 MDHEN and CDR2 SYDVKM. V was pared by 3 bases and J by 4 bases, with 21 bases of the junction left unmatched. CDR3: CASSFSYRGVGTGFGETQYF. The CDR3 bases are TGTGCCAGCAGTTTTTCGTACCGGGGGGTAGGGACAGGGTTTGGAGAGACCCAGTACTTC. The full variable domain, in which reference TRBV28 and TRBJ2-5 provide the parts outside the CDR3, is DVKVTQSSRYLVKRTGEKVFLECVQDMDHENMFWYRQDPGLGLRLIYFSYDVKMKEKGDIPEGYSVSREKKERFSLILESASTNQTSMYLCASSFSYRGVGTGFGETQYFGPGTRLLVL.

This clonotype has a count of ten or more. This chain uses TRBV5-4 with TRBJ2-3; 7 nucleotides line up with TRBD1. Germline trimming cut 5 bases from V and 0 bases from J; bases unmatched to any gene: 3. The CDR3 runs 14 residues. From germline, CDR1 is SGHNT and CDR2 YYREEE (reference sequence). CDR3 in amino acids: CASRPGQSTDTQYF. The CDR3 coding sequence is TGTGCCAGCAGACCGGGACAGAGCACAGATACGCAGTATTTT. Combining the CDR3 with reference TRBV5-4 and TRBJ2-3 gives the whole variable domain ETGVTQSPTHLIKTRGQQVTLRCSSQSGHNTVSWYQQALGQGPQFIFQYYREEENGRGNFPPRFSGLQFPNYSSELNVNALELDDSALYLCASRPGQSTDTQYFGPGTRLTVL.

This clonotype was recorded a few times. V is TRBV20-1 and J is TRBJ1-2; 8 bases are a match to TRBD1. J was trimmed by 5 bases and V by 6 bases; bases with no gene match: 5. The CDR3 spans 12 residues. Germline V CDR1 and CDR2: DFQATT, SNEGSKA (reference sequence). The CDR3 sequence: CSAADRAYGYTF. The DNA for the CDR3 is TGCAGTGCCGCGGACAGGGCATATGGCTACACCTTC.

V and J are TRBV6-5 and TRBJ2-1, with D perhaps matching TRBD1 or TRBD2 (6 bases each). Germline CDR1 MNHEY, CDR2 SVGAGI. Between the trimmed V and J ends, which lost 0 bases and 8 bases, there was a span of 14 bases. The CDR3 contains 15 residues. In DNA form, the CDR3 reads TGTGCCAGCAGTTACTCGATGGGGGGCCGGGATGAGCAGTTCTTC. Amino acid sequence: CASSYSMGGRDEQFF.

The genes are TRBV7-9 and TRBJ2-2; D is perhaps TRBD1 or TRBD2 (5 bases each). This CDR3 contains 15 residues. The germline gives CDR1 SEHNR, CDR2 FQNEAQ (reference sequence). Between the trimmed V and J ends, which lost 5 bases and 4 bases, there was a span of 14 bases. The CDR3 protein is CASSPTPGSTGELFF. For the CDR3, the DNA is TGTGCCAGCAGCCCCACCCCAGGGAGCACCGGGGAGCTGTTTTTT.

The table lists this clonotype with a few counts. This rearrangement joins TRBV12-3 or TRBV12-4 to TRBJ1-4; D gene ambiguous. The CDR3 sequence is 13 residues long. V lost 6 bases and J lost 11, with 16 bases in between. The CDR3 bases are TGTGCCAGCAGCTGGACCTTAAAGGAGAAACTGTTTTTT. Its protein product is CASSWTLKEKLFF.

This clonotype has just a few counts. The chain has TRBV25-1 and TRBJ1-5, with D tentatively TRBD1 (5 bases). Trimming removed 6 bases at V and 1 base at J, with 10 bases between. This CDR3 is 14 amino acids long. CDR1 is MGHDK, CDR2 SYGVNS, per germline. In DNA form, the CDR3 reads TGTGCCAGCAGCGGAGAGGGGAGCAATCAGCCCCAGCATTTT. It encodes CASSGEGSNQPQHF.

This clonotype was seen at least ten times. The chain employs TRBV4-1 and TRBJ2-7, with D perhaps matching TRBD2 (6 bases). The CDR3 spans 16 residues. With 4 bases removed from V and 1 base from J, the gap between germline ends came to 17 bases. CDR1 is MGHRA and CDR2 is YSYEKL in the germline V gene. CDR3 DNA: TGCGCCAGCAGCCCACTGGGCGGGGCCGTATCCTACGAGCAGTACTTC. Amino acid sequence: CASSPLGGAVSYEQYF.

V usage is TRBV7-6 and J usage is TRBJ2-1, with D perhaps matching TRBD2 (6 bases). This CDR3 spans 15 amino acids. CDR1 SGHVS and CDR2 FNYEAQ come from the germline V gene. The V end was cut by 5 bases, the J end by 6 bases, with 17 bases between. The CDR3 protein is CASSPLRGKFNEQFF. In DNA, the CDR3 is TGTGCCAGCAGCCCCCTACGGGGGAAATTCAATGAGCAGTTCTTC.

This clonotype was seen a few times. This rearrangement joins TRBV6-5 to TRBJ2-7, with D unresolved. V lost 4 bases and J lost 0, with 16 bases in between. In germline, CDR1 is MNHEY, CDR2 SVGAGI. This CDR3 contains 16 residues. Written as DNA, the CDR3 is TGTGCCAGCAGTTTCTTCGGGCCCCGGATCTCCTACGAGCAGTACGTC. This encodes CASSFFGPRISYEQYV.